Below are 13 T cell receptor beta chains sequenced from a single sample in a study of technical replicates of blood from several donors. Clones were read by immunoSEQ multiplex PCR, and TCRdb kept only the in-frame ones, dropping some. The data contain about 71,000 clones, roughly 92% of them singletons. The specimen sequenced was T cells isolated from PBMCs. Every receptor here comes from a human donor in good health.

The chain employs TRBV6-5 and TRBJ1-5; 9 bases agree with TRBD1. The CDR3 spans 15 residues. The germline V gene encodes CDR1 MNHEY and CDR2 SVGAGI. Unmatched junction bases numbered 8, after V lost 5 bases and J lost 6 bases. In DNA, the CDR3 is TGTGCCAGCAGTAGACAGGGGGGGCCTACTCAGCCCCAGCATTTT. It encodes CASSRQGGPTQPQHF.

The chain recombines TRBV29-1 with TRBJ2-7; D not resolved. Germline V lookup: CDR1 SQVTM, CDR2 ANQGSEA. Trimming removed 4 bases at V and 4 bases at J, with 14 bases between. The CDR3 covers 13 residues. The CDR3 loop is CSVVPTAMYEQYF. The CDR3 DNA reads as TGCAGCGTTGTACCCACCGCGATGTACGAGCAGTACTTC.

CDR3 region: CASGGSIAGVGNEQFF. CDR3 in DNA: TGTGCCAGCGGGGGGAGTATAGCGGGAGTCGGGAATGAGCAGTTCTTC. V is TRBV19 and J is TRBJ2-1; TRBD2 aligns across 9 bases. Germline assignment: CDR1 LNHDA and CDR2 SQIVND (reference sequence). Unmatched junction bases numbered 16, after V lost 9 bases and J lost 7 bases. CDR3 length: 16 residues.

The V gene is TRBV6-1, the J gene TRBJ2-5; 15 nucleotides match TRBD2. From germline, CDR1 is MNHNS and CDR2 SASEGT. The trim removed 8 bases at V and 1 base at J, leaving 2 bases unmatched. The CDR3 sequence is 15 residues long. Here the CDR3 reads CASWGLAGGQETQYF. In DNA form, the CDR3 reads TGTGCCAGCTGGGGACTAGCGGGAGGCCAAGAGACCCAGTACTTC.

This chain links TRBV11-2 with TRBJ2-7; 10 bases are a match to TRBD2. CDR1 is SGHAT, CDR2 FQNNGV, per germline. V was clipped by 3 bases and J by 2 bases; unmatched bases: 4. CDR3 length equals 15 residues. CDR3 loop: CASSLEGLAAYEQYF. In nucleotides, the CDR3 is TGTGCCAGCAGCTTGGAAGGACTAGCGGCCTACGAGCAGTACTTC.

The chain uses TRBV10-3 and TRBJ2-2; D might be TRBD2 (5 bases). V lost 3 bases, J lost 7 bases, and 12 bases lay in between. Germline V lookup: CDR1 ENHRY, CDR2 SYGVKD. This CDR3 is 14 amino acids long. The CDR3 DNA reads as TGTGCCATCAGTGATGGTCTAGCAGGCGGGGAGCTGTTTTTT. Its translation: CAISDGLAGGELFF.

The J gene is TRBJ1-1, the V gene TRBV5-4, with 10 bases aligning to TRBD1. CDR3 length: 12 amino acids. The J segment lost 11 bases and the V segment lost 4 bases, leaving 5 bases of the junction unmatched. Germline CDR1 and CDR2: SGHNT and YYREEE (reference sequence). CDR3 sequence reads: CASSGTGEEAFF. The CDR3 coding sequence is TGTGCCAGCAGCGGGACAGGGGAGGAGGCTTTCTTT.

This chain uses TRBV6-5 with TRBJ2-7, with TRBD1 identical over 7 bases. The V segment lost 0 bases and the J segment 1 base; nucleotides outside the gene matches: 3. The length of the CDR3 is 15 residues. Germline values: CDR1 MNHEY, CDR2 SVGAGI. The CDR3 DNA sequence: TGTGCCAGCAGTTACTCGACAGGGTTTTCCTACGAGCAGTACTTC. It codes for CASSYSTGFSYEQYF.

V usage is TRBV5-1 and J usage is TRBJ1-2, with 7 nucleotides matching TRBD1. The CDR3 sequence is 17 residues long. Germline V gene data show CDR1 as SGHRS and CDR2 as YFSETQ. Trimming at V came to 4 bases and at J to 3 bases, leaving 15 bases not matched to a gene. The CDR3: CASSPGVTGAGYYGYTF. DNA for the CDR3: TGCGCCAGCAGCCCAGGAGTCACAGGGGCGGGGTACTATGGCTACACCTTC.

V and J are TRBV19 and TRBJ1-2; no reliable D call. Trimming shortened V by 6 bases and J by 9 bases, and 23 bases separated the two germline ends. Germline lookup yields CDR1 LNHDA and CDR2 SQIVND (reference sequence). This CDR3 has 15 residues. CDR3 nucleotides: TGTGCCAGTAGGAAATCATTGATTCACGAGATCTGCTACACCTTC. This codes for CASRKSLIHEICYTF.

V usage is TRBV15 and J usage is TRBJ2-5; D gene uncertain. In germline, CDR1 is LNHNV, CDR2 YYDKDF (reference sequence). Trimming removed 1 base at V and 2 bases at J, with 17 bases between. The CDR3 runs 17 residues. CDR3 sequence reads: CATSRVGENPQQETQYF. In DNA, the CDR3 is TGTGCCACCAGCAGAGTTGGAGAAAACCCCCAGCAAGAGACCCAGTACTTC.

The CDR3 protein is CASSLLAGSSYEQYF. The CDR3 bases are TGTGCCAGCAGCTTACTAGCAGGCAGCTCCTACGAGCAGTACTTC. The chain is built from TRBV11-3 and TRBJ2-7, with D possibly being TRBD2 (5 bases). V lost 2 bases to trimming and J lost 0 bases, with 11 bases between them. The CDR3 has 15 amino acids. Germline V gene data show CDR1 as SGHNT and CDR2 as YENEEA.

The rearrangement links TRBV27 to TRBJ2-7, with D unclear. The germline gives CDR1 MNHEY, CDR2 SMNVEV (reference sequence). CDR3 length: 15 amino acids. The V and J ends lost 5 bases and 4 bases respectively, with 18 bases between them. CDR3 sequence: CASSATYSRNYEQYF. The CDR3 DNA is TGTGCCAGCAGTGCCACGTATAGCAGAAATTACGAGCAGTACTTC.